This paragraph reports one TCR beta chain. The antigen remains undetermined. The data were taken from a study of cytomegalovirus exposure and HLA in healthy donors. Study-level background: Around 80 million unique TCRs from HLA-typed donors were held in an early data release. Overall study findings and caveats: A later analysis found TCR association rates differed by HLA locus, highest for DRB1 and lowest for HLA-C.

The PCR employed 60 Vbeta primers together with 13 Jbeta primers. How the authors handled the data: The authors later counted 75 million to 90 million unique TCR beta chains, some 10 million of them shared. The repertoire was sequenced with immunoSEQ multiplex PCR; TCRdb's copy has only in-frame clones and lacks some. For V, J and clone size, that table is used; D and trimming come from the DNA. The sample lists about 130,000 clones; 80% to 85% were seen once. The germline V and J ends were trimmed by 1 base and 9 bases, with 10 bases remaining between them. Germline V lookup: CDR1 PRHDT, CDR2 FYEKMQ (reference sequence). This CDR3 is 13 amino acids long.

The receptor was isolated from a boy younger than 18 in good health and CMV-seronegative. The sequencing input was PBMCs. The V call is TRBV13, the J call TRBJ2-1, with D uncertain. Here the CDR3 reads CASSLDGVVEQFF. The CDR3, as DNA: TGTGCCAGCAGCTTAGATGGAGTGGTTGAGCAGTTCTTC.